The sequence of this T cell receptor (beta chain) was determined in a study of regulatory T cells in long-lasting Graves disease. V lost 4 bases and J 1 base, leaving 26 bases between the germline ends. The CDR3 consists of 20 residues. The germline V gene encodes CDR1 SGHRS and CDR2 YFSETQ. Construction of TCR beta libraries relied on iRepertoire HTBI primers and on Arm-PCR targeting CDR3 regions. TCRdb redid the calling of the multiplex PCR reads with MiXCR, one entry per CDR3 protein. This repertoire shows hundreds of thousands of distinct CDR3 sequences, 30% found once; its top ten account for about two fifths. In its sample, this clonotype was seen a few times. Time point meaning: persistent/refractory GD, antithyroid drugs over 5 years with positive TRAb. There was RNA extracted from PBMCs, and the TCR library was made from it. American Thyroid Association guidelines defined how Graves' disease was diagnosed.

The V and J genes are TRBV5-1 and TRBJ1-4; D possibly corresponds to TRBD1 (5 bases). The sequencing here drew on peripheral blood mononuclear cells (PBMCs), taken when the disease was refractory, from a patient treated with antithyroid drugs. The receptor comes from a female donor with Graves disease. The CDR3 reads CASSKEPSGSGGGTNEKLFF. In nucleotides, the CDR3 is TGCGCCAGCAGCAAAGAACCTTCAGGATCCGGTGGGGGAACTAATGAAAAACTGTTTTTT.